These 14 T cell receptor beta chains were all obtained from the same sample, sequenced in a study of CD8 T cells in ankylosing spondylitis. TCRdb ran MiXCR on the 5' RACE reads and lists one entry per CDR3 protein. The data show a few hundred thousand distinct CDR3 sequences, roughly a tenth seen once. Sample: blood, either unsorted or a sorted T cell fraction (not recorded which). Receptor source: a male donor with ankylosing spondylitis or in good health (not recorded which).

The gene calls are TRBV6-1 and TRBJ2-5, with 7 bases fitting TRBD1. The trim removed 6 bases at V and 4 bases at J, leaving 14 bases unmatched. Germline CDR1 is MNHNS and CDR2 is SASEGT. This CDR3 is built from 16 residues. The DNA for the CDR3 is TGTGCCAGCAGAGCTGACATGACAGGGAATAGAGAGACCCAGTACTTC. Translated: CASRADMTGNRETQYF.

This clonotype was seen many times. V and J are TRBV7-8 and TRBJ1-5; D gene ambiguous. V lost 0 bases and J lost 4, with 7 bases in between. Germline assignment: CDR1 SGHVS and CDR2 FQNEAQ. The CDR3 contains 14 residues. The CDR3 reads CASSLALGNQPQHF. CDR3 bases: TGTGCCAGCAGCTTAGCTTTGGGAAATCAGCCCCAGCATTTT.

This clonotype was recorded many times. The rearrangement uses TRBV3-1 and TRBJ2-7; D is unclear. V was trimmed by 4 bases and J by 5 bases, leaving 6 bases between them. Germline V CDR1 and CDR2: LGHDT, YNNKEL (reference sequence). CDR3 size: 11 residues. The CDR3 spells CASSLNHEQYF. In DNA, the CDR3 is TGTGCCAGCAGCCTGAATCACGAGCAGTACTTC.

Turning to this clonotype: A single base separates this from a much larger clone, so it may be a read error. The chain carries TRBV5-1 and TRBJ1-2; possibly TRBD1 for D (6 bases). This CDR3 spans 13 amino acids. Germline V gene data show CDR1 as SGHRS and CDR2 as YFSETQ. For the CDR3, the DNA is TGCGCCAGCAGCTTTTACAGGGACTCTGGCTACCCCTTC. It is translated as CASSFYRDSGYPF.

This clonotype showed up just a few times. The chain couples TRBV14 to TRBJ1-1, with a weak D call TRBD1 (6 bases). CDR3 length: 13 residues. The germline V and J ends were trimmed by 3 bases and 5 bases, with 10 bases remaining between them. The germline V gene has CDR1 SGHDN and CDR2 FVKESK. In nucleotides, the CDR3 is TGTGCCAGCAGCCAGGGGGCAACGACTGAAGCTTTCTTT. Its translation: CASSQGATTEAFF.

This clonotype was detected many times. The chain recombines TRBV6-5 with TRBJ2-1; no clear D. The CDR3 totals 13 residues. CDR1 and CDR2 from the germline V gene are MNHEY and SVGAGI. V gave up 0 bases and J gave up 4 bases, with 4 bases separating them. CDR3 nucleotides: TGTGCCAGCAGTTACTCGCAATACAATGAGCAGTTCTTC. As protein: CASSYSQYNEQFF.

This clonotype appeared many times. The chain couples TRBV5-1 to TRBJ2-5, with 9 bases that match TRBD1. CDR3 length: 16 residues. The ends lost 4 bases at V and 0 bases at J; junction bases unmatched: 7. The V gene's germline CDR1 is SGHRS and CDR2 YFSETQ. The CDR3 here is CASSRSGTGYQETQYF. CDR3 nucleotide sequence: TGCGCCAGCAGCAGGTCCGGGACAGGGTACCAAGAGACCCAGTACTTC. The full variable domain, rest sourced from reference TRBV5-1 and TRBJ2-5, is KAGVTQTPRYLIKTRGQQVTLSCSPISGHRSVSWYQQTPGQGLQFLFEYFSETQRNKGNFPGRFSGRQFSNSRSEMNVSTLELGDSALYLCASSRSGTGYQETQYFGPGTRLLVL.

This clonotype appeared many times. The V and J genes are TRBV7-9 and TRBJ2-2; 11 bases map to TRBD2. CDR3 length equals 14 residues. Losses at the gene ends were 6 bases for V and 6 bases for J; bases not matched to a gene: 3. Germline V gives CDR1 SEHNR, CDR2 FQNEAQ (reference sequence). CDR3 coding DNA: TGTGCCAGCAGTTCGACTAGCGGGGCCGGGGAGCTGTTTTTT. Translation gives CASSSTSGAGELFF.

A remark on this clonotype: This may come from a read error, since a much larger clone is one base off. The chain links TRBV12-3 or TRBV12-4 to TRBJ2-5; 8 bases map to TRBD1. Trimming took 6 bases from V and 5 from J; bases not matched to a gene: 5. The CDR3 runs 13 residues. The CDR3 DNA reads as TGTGCCAGCAGCTCTACAGGGGGGGAGACCCAGTACTTC. Encoded protein: CASSSTGGETQYF.

This clonotype was picked up many times. V gene TRBV5-1 combines with J gene TRBJ2-1, with TRBD2 matching 12 bases. There are 20 residues in the CDR3. From germline, CDR1 is SGHRS and CDR2 YFSETQ. V lost 4 bases to trimming and J lost 0 bases; unmatched junction nucleotides: 14. The CDR3 region is CASSIPGTSGPGISYNEQFF. As DNA, the CDR3 is TGCGCCAGCAGCATTCCCGGGACTAGCGGGCCGGGCATCTCCTACAATGAGCAGTTCTTC.

This clonotype has at least ten counts. V is TRBV7-6 and J is TRBJ2-1; TRBD2 matches at 10 bases. V lost 5 bases, J lost 4 bases, and 5 bases stayed unmatched. Germline CDR1 and CDR2: SGHVS and FNYEAQ. The CDR3 spans 15 residues. The CDR3 here is CASSPNSGGYNEQFF. DNA of the CDR3: TGTGCCAGCAGCCCCAATAGCGGGGGGTACAATGAGCAGTTCTTC.

The chain combines TRBV7-2 with TRBJ1-1; D uncertain. Germline assignment: CDR1 SGHTA and CDR2 FQGNSA. The CDR3 extends over 13 amino acids. The V and J ends lost 3 bases and 3 bases respectively, with 8 bases between them. CDR3 DNA: TGTGCCAGCAGCTTTTACCGGGACACTGAAGCTTTCTTT. Translating it yields CASSFYRDTEAFF.

This clonotype was seen many times. V is TRBV9 and J is TRBJ2-5, with 10 bases matching TRBD2. V lost 3 bases, J lost 5 bases, and 4 bases stayed unmatched. Germline CDR1 SGDLS, CDR2 YYNGEE. The CDR3 sequence is 14 residues long. The CDR3 protein is CASSALAGLETQYF. Here the CDR3 DNA reads TGTGCCAGCAGCGCACTAGCGGGGCTGGAGACCCAGTACTTC.

This clonotype was recorded at least ten times. This rearrangement joins TRBV5-1 to TRBJ1-6, with D possibly TRBD1 on 5 matching bases. CDR1 and CDR2 (germline): SGHRS, YFSETQ. V shed 0 bases and J shed 4 bases, with 11 bases lying between them. This CDR3 is built from 16 residues. The CDR3 bases are TGCGCCAGCAGCTTGGGTGACAGAGCGTATAATTCACCCCTCCACTTT. It encodes CASSLGDRAYNSPLHF.